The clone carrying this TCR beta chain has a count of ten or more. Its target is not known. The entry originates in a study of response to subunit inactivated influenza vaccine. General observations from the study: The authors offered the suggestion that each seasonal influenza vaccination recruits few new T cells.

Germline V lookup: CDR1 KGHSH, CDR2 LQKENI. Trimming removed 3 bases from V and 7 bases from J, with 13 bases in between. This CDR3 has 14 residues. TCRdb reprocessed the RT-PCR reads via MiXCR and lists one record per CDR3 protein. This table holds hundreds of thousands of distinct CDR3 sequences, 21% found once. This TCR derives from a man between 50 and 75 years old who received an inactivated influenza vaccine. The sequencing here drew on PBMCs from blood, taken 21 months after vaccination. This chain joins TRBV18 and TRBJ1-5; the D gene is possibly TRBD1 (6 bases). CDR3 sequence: CASSPGRGGQPQHF. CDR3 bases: TGTGCCAGCTCACCCGGCAGGGGTGGCCAGCCCCAGCATTTT. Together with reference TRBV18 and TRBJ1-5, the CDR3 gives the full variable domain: NAGVMQNPRHLVRRRGQEARLRCSPMKGHSHVYWYRQLPEEGLKFMVYLQKENIIDESGMPKERFSAEFPKEGPSILRIQQVVRGDSAAYFCASSPGRGGQPQHFGDGTRLSIL.